This T cell receptor (beta chain) stems from a study of T cells in Graves' hyperthyroidism and ophthalmopathy (dated by TCRdb to the late 2010s). Describing the broader study: Peripheral blood was sampled at the time of initial diagnosis, prior to any treatment. To identify TCR V-J signatures that set the groups apart, the researchers used a discovery cohort of more than 95 patients, made up of approximately 43 with Graves' ophthalmopathy and about 60 with stable Graves' hyperthyroidism. Prospective prediction of ophthalmopathy was tested in an independent validation cohort of 18 to 20 hyperthyroidism patients and 15 to 17 patients who later progressed to ophthalmopathy. The 95 to 100 discovery patients were randomly divided into training and test sets at a 7:3 ratio. Thyroid tissue and blood T-cell repertoires from six Graves' hyperthyroidism patients were also compared in the study. After blood sampling, hyperthyroidism patients were treated with methimazole at a starting dose of 30 mg daily, and ophthalmopathy patients were treated with high-dose intravenous methylprednisolone. The paper describes TCR Vbeta CDR3 sequencing of fewer than 150 peripheral blood samples, made up of 43 ophthalmopathy patients, roughly 80 hyperthyroidism patients and approximately 17 progressor patients. On the study overall, not on this receptor specifically: Ophthalmopathy was separated from stable hyperthyroidism by a 13 V-J signature model, with 85% to 90% sensitivity and roughly 84% specificity obtained in cross-validation and 80%/75% obtained in testing. Sample size was not statistically predetermined, and investigators were not blinded to group allocation. In validation, the model predicted progression to ophthalmopathy a median of 6.5 months before onset, with 70% to 71% sensitivity and about 75% specificity. Most expanded thyroid clonotypes (frequency above 0.001) were also detected in blood, suggesting blood repertoires may reflect thyroid immune responses.

Stable Graves' hyperthyroidism was defined as no progression to ophthalmopathy during 18 months of follow-up. The hyperthyroidism patients were between 18 and 65 years old and newly diagnosed, with a disease duration of less than 2 months. Exclusion was applied to patients with uncontrolled infections, other autoimmune diseases, pregnancy or lactation. Diagnoses were established on the basis of clinical symptoms, serum thyroxine and TRAb, thyroid ultrasound, and orbital computed tomography. PBMCs were isolated from more than 8 ml of fresh peripheral blood by Ficoll-Paque density gradient centrifugation. Total RNA was extracted with Trizol reagent, and quality was checked on an Agilent 2100 Bioanalyzer. The TCR beta CDR3 regions were amplified from RNA transcripts. The first round of RT-PCR for the TCR CDR3 was performed with the HTBI primer set and the Qiagen OneStep RT-PCR kit. The libraries were constructed in a second round of multiplex PCR and then size-selected and purified. The libraries were sequenced on an Illumina HiSeq2000 using paired-end 100 bp reads. The paper's processing steps were these. SOAPnuke was used to process the raw data, removing reads that contained adapters or uncalled bases, had a mean Phred below 15, or lacked an exact match to the constant primer or identifier. High-quality paired reads were merged with COPE v1.2.5, and unique nucleotide sequences were defined as clonotypes. Clonotypes were aligned to IMGT TRBV, TRBD and TRBJ reference segments using MiTCR v1.1. Only V-J combinations with frequency above 0.0001, covering 99% to 99.2% of repertoires, were analysed. A TCS score was defined as the ratio between F50 (clonal expansion) and ExV (chaos), using BLOSUM62-based TCRdist between CDR3 peptides within each V-J. Welch's t-statistics and random forest reduced some 510 V-J features to fewer than 15, which were used in a naive Bayes classifier (R e1071). The similarity between thyroid and blood repertoires was quantified using the Morisita-Horn index. Clones were called with MiXCR by TCRdb after fastp trimmed the public reads at Q25, and only in-frame beta chains were retained. Each CDR3 protein gets just one entry, which takes the most common genes and DNA from the rows behind it. The V and J calls were not made by the authors but by TCRdb's processing. Within this sample are approximately 870,000 distinct CDR3 sequences, with 35% to 45% of them counted one time only. Jointly, the top ten make up over 8% of the sample.

CDR1 and CDR2 are read off the germline V gene (reference sequence) as LNHDA and SQIVND. The CDR3 spans 12 residues, from the cysteine through the phenylalanine. Kept here is only the CDR3 DNA, which spans 36 bases and is read in frame from base 1. Cut back by 10 bases and 8 bases, the V and J ends lie 17 bases apart. Turning to this clonotype: Its antigen has not been determined. Per-base qualities were not stored, and no clone one base away is much larger.

This receptor chain uses TRBV19 and TRBJ1-2, and the D gene may be TRBD1, 5 bases matching. The sequence was obtained from a man aged 18 to 29 with Graves' hyperthyroidism. Sequenced sample: blood. The CDR3 reads CAISQRGQGYTF. The DNA is TGTGCCATATCCCAGAGGGGCCAGGGCTACACCTTC.